Listed here are 17 T cell receptor beta chains from one sample, sequenced in a study of blood T cell repertoires in COVID-19. The protocol was immunoSEQ multiplex PCR, while the TCRdb copy is restricted to in-frame clones and leaves out a portion. Of 250,000 to 300,000 clones in the sample, more than 65% were seen once. Material for sequencing was PBMCs or T cells enriched from blood (not recorded which). These receptors all come from a man aged 45 to 65 who had recovered from COVID-19.

The rearrangement joins TRBV2 to TRBJ1-6, with TRBD1 as a possible D gene (6 bases). CDR3 length equals 12 residues. Germline V CDR1 and CDR2: SNHLY, FYNNEI. V was shortened by 11 bases and J by 13 bases, with 18 bases between the two germline ends. CDR3 nucleotides: TGTGCCTCCAGGGAGGGGGTTTTCCCCCTCCACTTT. This sequence encodes CASREGVFPLHF.

The chain couples TRBV5-4 to TRBJ2-7; 12 bases line up with TRBD2. The germline V gene encodes CDR1 SGHNT and CDR2 YYREEE (reference sequence). The CDR3 consists of 17 residues. J lost 3 bases, V lost 3 bases, and 10 bases had no gene match. The CDR3 spells CASSSGLAGPYHYEQYF. The CDR3 nucleotides are TGTGCCAGCAGCTCCGGACTAGCGGGACCCTACCACTACGAGCAGTACTTC.

This clone was seen more than once but under ten times. This chain uses TRBV19 with TRBJ2-5, with TRBD2 as a possible D gene (7 bases). Deletions cut 3 bases from V and 5 bases from J, with 22 bases between. Germline V gene data show CDR1 as LNHDA and CDR2 as SQIVND (reference sequence). This CDR3 is built from 17 residues. CDR3 in amino acids: CASSIIGRLGGRETQYF. The DNA for the CDR3 is TGTGCCAGTAGTATTATCGGACGTTTGGGGGGGCGGGAGACCCAGTACTTC.

J is TRBJ1-5 and V is TRBV4-2; 8 bases are a match to TRBD1. The CDR3 runs to 16 residues. Unmatched junction bases numbered 10, after V lost 3 bases and J lost 6 bases. The germline gives CDR1 LGHNA, CDR2 YNFKEQ. CDR3 region: CASSQVDRGGGQPQHF. CDR3 nucleotide sequence: TGTGCCAGCAGCCAGGTCGACAGGGGAGGAGGTCAGCCCCAGCATTTT.

The chain is built from TRBV11-3 and TRBJ2-1; TRBD2 matches 8 bases. Germline V gene lookup returns CDR1 SGHNT and CDR2 YENEEA. V lost 5 bases to trimming and J lost 7 bases; unmatched junction nucleotides: 4. The CDR3 consists of 13 residues. CDR3 nucleotides: TGTGCCAGCAGCCGGGAGGGGACAAATGAGCAGTTCTTC. Amino acid sequence: CASSREGTNEQFF. The complete variable domain, with remaining parts taken from reference TRBV11-3 and TRBJ2-1, reads EAGVVQSPRYKIIEKKQPVAFWCNPISGHNTLYWYLQNLGQGPELLIRYENEEAVDDSQLPKDRFSAERLKGVDSTLKIQPAELGDSAVYLCASSREGTNEQFFGPGTRLTVL.

A note on this clone: Its ends do not fully match the called genes, so a read error is possible. This chain links TRBV7-7 with TRBJ2-7; TRBD1 agrees at 7 bases. Per germline, CDR1 SSHAT and CDR2 FNYEAQ (reference sequence). CDR3 length: 16 amino acids. The CDR3 nucleotides are TGTGCTAGCAGCTTGAAAAGACAGGGTTCGACCGGCGAGCAGTACTTC. This sequence encodes CASSLKRQGSTGEQYF.

V and J are TRBV9 and TRBJ2-7, with D perhaps TRBD2 (5 bases). Germline V gives CDR1 SGDLS, CDR2 YYNGEE. The CDR3 covers 14 residues. The germline V and J ends were trimmed by 6 bases and 1 base, with 14 bases remaining between them. CDR3 residues: CASTRTGNSYEQYF. CDR3 in DNA: TGTGCCAGCACCAGGACGGGGAATTCCTACGAGCAGTACTTC.

The chain links TRBV11-2 to TRBJ1-3; 7 nucleotides match TRBD1. Trimming cost V 5 bases and J 3 bases; bases outside gene matches: 16. CDR3 length: 18 amino acids. Germline loops: CDR1 SGHAT, CDR2 FQNNGV. The CDR3 protein is CASSKTGFIQRGGNTIYF. In DNA form, the CDR3 reads TGTGCCAGCAGCAAGACAGGGTTCATACAAAGGGGTGGAAACACCATATATTTT.

V usage is TRBV24-1 and J usage is TRBJ1-2, with 7 bases aligning to TRBD1. The CDR3 extends over 13 amino acids. Trimming cost V 4 bases and J 3 bases; bases outside gene matches: 1. The germline V gene has CDR1 KGHDR and CDR2 SFDVKD. Here the CDR3 DNA reads TGTGCCACCAGTGAAACAGGGGACTATGGCTACACCTTC. Amino acid sequence: CATSETGDYGYTF.

The chain combines TRBV7-9 with TRBJ2-2; D ambiguous. V lost 5 bases, J lost 3 bases, and 7 bases lay in between. Germline CDR1 is SEHNR and CDR2 is FQNEAQ (reference sequence). The CDR3 contains 13 residues. CDR3 sequence: CASSDRDTGELFF. The CDR3 region has the DNA TGTGCCAGCAGCGACCGGGACACCGGGGAGCTGTTTTTT.

The rearrangement uses TRBV28 and TRBJ1-2; 12 bases are a match to TRBD1. Germline values: CDR1 MDHEN, CDR2 SYDVKM. The CDR3 loop spans 15 amino acids. Unmatched junction bases numbered 7, after V lost 5 bases and J lost 6 bases. This chain's CDR3 is CASSAPGQGAHGYTF. CDR3 nucleotide sequence: TGTGCCAGCAGTGCACCGGGACAGGGGGCCCATGGCTACACCTTC.

This clone showed up just a few times. The chain has TRBV18 and TRBJ2-4, with D perhaps TRBD1 (5 bases). Germline V lookup: CDR1 KGHSH, CDR2 LQKENI. Trimming shortened V by 1 base and J by 1 base, and 11 bases separated the two germline ends. The CDR3 extends over 16 amino acids. The CDR3 coding sequence is TGTGCCAGCTCACCACAAACAGGCTCGGCCAAAAACATTCAGTACTTC. Its protein product is CASSPQTGSAKNIQYF.

The chain carries TRBV7-9 and TRBJ2-7, with D hard to call. The germline gives CDR1 SEHNR, CDR2 FQNEAQ (reference sequence). V lost 5 bases and J lost 0, with 5 bases in between. The CDR3 consists of 12 residues. DNA of the CDR3: TGTGCCAGCAGCCCTCCCTCCTACGAGCAGTACTTC. Residues: CASSPPSYEQYF.

V gene TRBV18 combines with J gene TRBJ2-4; D may be TRBD2 (6 bases). This CDR3 is 14 amino acids long. In germline, CDR1 is KGHSH, CDR2 LQKENI. The ends were cut back, 2 bases at V and 5 bases at J, with 10 bases in the middle. In DNA, the CDR3 is TGTGCCAGCTCACCAATCTGGGGGGAAAACATTCAGTACTTC. This sequence encodes CASSPIWGENIQYF. Combining the CDR3 with reference TRBV18 and TRBJ2-4 gives the whole variable domain NAGVMQNPRHLVRRRGQEARLRCSPMKGHSHVYWYRQLPEEGLKFMVYLQKENIIDESGMPKERFSAEFPKEGPSILRIQQVVRGDSAAYFCASSPIWGENIQYFGAGTRLSVL.

The chain's CDR3 is CASSVGTGGREETQYF. The CDR3 DNA follows: TGTGCCAGCAGCGTAGGGACAGGGGGCAGGGAAGAGACCCAGTACTTC. V usage is TRBV9 and J usage is TRBJ2-5; 11 positions match TRBD1. The CDR3 runs 16 residues. Looked up from germline, CDR1 is SGDLS and CDR2 is YYNGEE. Trimming took 0 bases from V and 3 from J; bases not matched to a gene: 4. The full variable domain, completed using reference TRBV9 and TRBJ2-5, is DSGVTQTPKHLITATGQRVTLRCSPRSGDLSVYWYQQSLDQGLQFLIQYYNGEERAKGNILERFSAQQFPDLHSELNLSSLELGDSALYFCASSVGTGGREETQYFGPGTRLLVL.

The genes are TRBV5-1 and TRBJ2-3; D perhaps matches TRBD1 (5 bases). The germline CDR1 and CDR2 sequences are SGHRS and YFSETQ. The V end was cut by 0 bases, the J end by 4 bases, with 12 bases between. The CDR3 consists of 15 residues. The CDR3 DNA sequence: TGCGCCAGCAGCTTGGGCCAGGGCTGGTCAGATACGCAGTATTTT. It yields the protein CASSLGQGWSDTQYF. Full variable domain (outside the CDR3, taken from reference TRBV5-1 and TRBJ2-3): KAGVTQTPRYLIKTRGQQVTLSCSPISGHRSVSWYQQTPGQGLQFLFEYFSETQRNKGNFPGRFSGRQFSNSRSEMNVSTLELGDSALYLCASSLGQGWSDTQYFGPGTRLTVL.

The genes are TRBV18 and TRBJ1-6; 7 positions agree with TRBD1. Trimming took 8 bases from V and 8 from J; bases not matched to a gene: 9. The CDR3 extends over 14 amino acids. Germline CDR1 reads KGHSH; CDR2 reads LQKENI. CDR3 nucleotides: TGTGCCAGCAGAGAGGTAACAGGGGATTCACCCCTCCACTTT. The encoded protein is CASREVTGDSPLHF.